This is a list of T cell receptor beta chains from one sample in a study of T cell responses to AZD1222 COVID-19 vaccine. The data were produced by immunoSEQ multiplex PCR, yet TCRdb's version contains in-frame clones alone and is incomplete. The sample has roughly 150,000 clones, roughly 88% seen once. The sample here was peripheral blood, taken on day 0 of MenACWY control vaccination. These receptors were obtained from an adult in good health. The CDR3 runs from the conserved cysteine through the conserved F or W. Size is stated for part of the rows, as once, few or many counts, or as a class when the clone is expanded.

cdr3_aa	j_call	v_call	clone_size
CASTPVGRASYNEQFF	TRBJ2-1	TRBV2	.
CAWSGPPAGYEQYF	TRBJ2-7	TRBV30	.
CASSLAGAGEGETQYF	TRBJ2-5	TRBV7-6	.
CASSPVETPGTGGNTIYF	TRBJ1-3	TRBV18	.
CASSPTPRVGMVGGNTIYF	TRBJ1-3	TRBV9	.
CATAGTGNEQFF	TRBJ2-1	TRBV9	.
CASSQPLSGVYNEQFF	TRBJ2-1	TRBV4-1	.
CASSGQGVQDNEQFF	TRBJ2-1	TRBV9	once
CASSKGSFFYEQYF	TRBJ2-7	TRBV21-1	.
CASSSERTGTNEKLFF	TRBJ1-4	TRBV7-3	.
CASSQDRDLPQYF	TRBJ2-3	TRBV3-1/TRBV3-2	.
CASSKVLQGNSNQPQHF	TRBJ1-5	TRBV21-1	few
CASSYGRLAGGQETQYF	TRBJ2-5	TRBV6-2/TRBV6-3	.
CASSLGNHAGGEETQYF	TRBJ2-5	TRBV5-1	.
CASSNLGLAGSGNTIYF	TRBJ1-3	TRBV21-1	.
CASSMGQGAEAFF	TRBJ1-1	TRBV19	.
CASSAGLQGYTGELFF	TRBJ2-2	TRBV7-2	.